This T cell receptor (beta chain) originates from a study of blood T cell repertoires in COVID-19. The method was immunoSEQ multiplex PCR; TCRdb's version includes in-frame clones alone and lacks a portion of them. The table lists over 65,000 clones, about nine tenths of them singletons. With 6 bases removed from V and 3 bases from J, the gap between germline ends came to 15 bases. The germline gives CDR1 MNHEY, CDR2 SVGAGI. The CDR3 runs to 14 residues. The sample taken for sequencing was peripheral blood. V gene TRBV6-5 combines with J gene TRBJ2-7; D perhaps matches TRBD2 (6 bases). The clonotype comes from a man aged 30 to 39 with acute or convalescent COVID-19. In DNA form, the CDR3 reads TGTGCCAGCAGCCTCTGGGGAGGAATCTACGAGCAGTACTTC. Translation gives CASSLWGGIYEQYF.